Shown below are 32 T cell receptor beta chains from a single sample sequenced in a study of Ad26.COV2.S vaccination and SARS-CoV-2 variants. The table came from immunoSEQ multiplex PCR; TCRdb's copy has only in-frame clones and leaves some out. The data contain around 320,000 clones, around 86% of them seen just once; the ten biggest clones take up more than 3%. Treatment: roughly 20 received Ad26.COV2.S at low or high dose, single or two shots; five or six received placebo; per-sample allocation not given. At day 63 after the first vaccine or placebo injection, samples were drawn. Sequences were derived from peripheral blood, sampled in a trial of Ad26.COV2.S vaccine versus placebo. The receptors originated from a person between 18 and 59 years old who received the Ad26.COV2.S COVID-19 vaccine or a placebo.

V and J are TRBV18 and TRBJ1-6; 7 nucleotides align to TRBD1. The CDR3 runs 16 residues. J lost 5 bases, V lost 5 bases, and 9 bases had no gene match. Germline CDR1 KGHSH, CDR2 LQKENI. CDR3 coding DNA: TGTGCCAGCTCAGTTTCAGGGGGGGTCAATAATTCACCCCTCCACTTT. It specifies CASSVSGGVNNSPLHF.

The chain recombines TRBV19 with TRBJ1-4; D ambiguous. The CDR3 loop spans 11 amino acids. The germline V gene encodes CDR1 LNHDA and CDR2 SQIVND (reference sequence). V lost 3 bases to trimming and J lost 8 bases, with 4 bases between them. The CDR3 DNA is TGTGCCAGTAGTATGGAAGAAAAACTGTTTTTT. Translating it yields CASSMEEKLFF.

This chain joins TRBV7-8 and TRBJ2-1; 9 bases are shared with TRBD1. CDR3 length: 14 residues. Germline lookup yields CDR1 SGHVS and CDR2 FQNEAQ. J was trimmed by 6 bases and V by 5 bases; bases with no gene match: 5. DNA for the CDR3: TGTGCCAGCAGCCCCGGGACAGGGCCCAATGAGCAGTTCTTC. As protein: CASSPGTGPNEQFF.

This chain uses TRBV6-2 or TRBV6-3 with TRBJ2-3; D unresolved. The V gene lost 2 bases and the J gene lost 0 bases, with 12 bases spanning the gap. Germline CDR1 and CDR2: MNHEY and SVGEGT. The CDR3 consists of 16 residues. CDR3 protein: CASSYPPQVSTDTQYF. The CDR3 region has the DNA TGTGCCAGCAGTTACCCGCCACAAGTAAGCACAGATACGCAGTATTTT.

The chain links TRBV3-1 (or the pseudogene TRBV3-2) to TRBJ1-1; D is unclear. The CDR3 spans 16 residues. The ends were cut back, 5 bases at V and 6 bases at J, with 22 bases in the middle. In germline, CDR1 is LGHDT, CDR2 YNNKEL (reference sequence). CDR3 sequence: CASSYLGRVGSAEAFF. CDR3 in DNA: TGTGCCAGCAGCTACCTAGGAAGGGTGGGGAGCGCTGAAGCTTTCTTT.

This clone has just one count. This sequence joins TRBV7-2 and TRBJ1-2; tentatively, D is TRBD1 (6 bases). The CDR3 extends over 15 amino acids. Between the trimmed V and J ends, which lost 1 base and 3 bases, there was a span of 12 bases. Germline CDR1 and CDR2: SGHTA and FQGNSA. In DNA form, the CDR3 reads TGTGCCAGCAGCTTAGTAGCGGGGGCCGACTATGGCTACACCTTC. It yields the protein CASSLVAGADYGYTF.

This chain uses TRBV27 with TRBJ2-3; no reliable D call. Germline lookup yields CDR1 MNHEY and CDR2 SMNVEV (reference sequence). This CDR3 has 13 amino acids. Trimming shortened V by 10 bases and J by 2 bases, and 13 bases separated the two germline ends. The CDR3 DNA reads TGTGCCATCAAGGACCACGACACAGATACGCAGTATTTT. It is translated as CAIKDHDTDTQYF.

The rearrangement links TRBV12-3 or TRBV12-4 to TRBJ2-5; D may match TRBD1 or TRBD2 (5 bases each). The CDR3 covers 12 residues. V lost 7 bases to trimming and J lost 5 bases, with 11 bases between them. The CDR3 loop is CASTWGGETQYF. As DNA, the CDR3 is TGTGCCAGCACCTGGGGCGGGGAGACCCAGTACTTC.

The genes are TRBV4-3 and TRBJ2-7; D is possibly TRBD2 (6 bases). Germline values: CDR1 LGHNA, CDR2 YSLEER. This CDR3 is 14 amino acids long. V lost 0 bases to trimming and J lost 4 bases, with 10 bases between them. CDR3 in amino acids: CASSQESSGYEQYF. In DNA form, the CDR3 reads TGCGCCAGCAGCCAAGAGTCCAGCGGGTACGAGCAGTACTTC.

The rearrangement uses TRBV5-1 and TRBJ2-5, with TRBD1 matching 8 bases. Per germline, CDR1 SGHRS and CDR2 YFSETQ. V shed 4 bases, J shed 5 bases, and the junction held 13 bases outside the gene matches. The CDR3 totals 16 residues. Written as DNA, the CDR3 is TGCGCCAGCAGCATCTGGGGGACAGGAAATAGGGAGACCCAGTACTTC. This codes for CASSIWGTGNRETQYF.

This chain links TRBV7-2 with TRBJ1-3; TRBD1 aligns across 7 bases. The ends lost 1 base at V and 3 bases at J; junction bases unmatched: 3. The CDR3 consists of 15 residues. The germline V gene has CDR1 SGHTA and CDR2 FQGNSA. The chain's CDR3 is CASSLEGGYGNTIYF. The CDR3 nucleotides read TGTGCCAGCAGCTTAGAAGGGGGCTATGGAAACACCATATATTTT.

V usage is TRBV5-1 and J usage is TRBJ2-2; no reliable D call. Trimming left V 2 bases short and J 0 bases short, with 8 bases between. The CDR3 runs to 15 residues. Germline V lookup: CDR1 SGHRS, CDR2 YFSETQ. CDR3 sequence (DNA): TGCGCCAGCAGCTTATGGGATTCGAACACCGGGGAGCTGTTTTTT. The encoded protein is CASSLWDSNTGELFF.

The chain combines TRBV12-3 or TRBV12-4 with TRBJ2-4; D might be TRBD2 (6 bases). V lost 8 bases to trimming and J lost 7 bases, with 15 bases between them. The CDR3 loop spans 13 amino acids. The CDR3 spells CASSLRRENIQYF. The CDR3 nucleotides are TGTGCCAGCTCGTTACGGAGGGAGAACATTCAGTACTTC.

The V call is TRBV2, the J call TRBJ2-3, with D possibly TRBD2 on 5 matching bases. Germline CDR1 reads SNHLY; CDR2 reads FYNNEI. The length of the CDR3 is 13 residues. Trimming removed 7 bases at V and 2 bases at J, with 10 bases between. CDR3 amino acids: CASTAENTDTQYF. The CDR3, as DNA: TGTGCCAGCACAGCGGAGAACACAGATACGCAGTATTTT.

The gene calls are TRBV7-6 and TRBJ1-4; D is undetermined. Deletions cut 1 base from V and 6 bases from J, with 9 bases between. There are 14 residues in the CDR3. Germline V gene sequence: CDR1 SGHVS, CDR2 FNYEAQ. CDR3 nucleotide sequence: TGTGCCAGCAGCTTAGGGACTGGGGATGAAAAACTGTTTTTT. Protein: CASSLGTGDEKLFF.

The chain carries TRBV7-9 and TRBJ2-1, with no clear D. CDR1 and CDR2 (germline): SEHNR, FQNEAQ (reference sequence). Trimming removed 10 bases from V and 5 bases from J, with 6 bases in between. CDR3 length: 10 residues. This chain's CDR3 is CAILHNEQFF. CDR3 nucleotides: TGTGCCATCCTTCACAATGAGCAGTTCTTC.

The chain combines TRBV5-1 with TRBJ1-1; maybe TRBD1 (5 bases). This CDR3 has 14 residues. The V and J ends lost 0 bases and 1 base respectively, with 7 bases between them. The V gene's germline CDR1 is SGHRS and CDR2 YFSETQ. CDR3 nucleotide sequence: TGCGCCAGCAGCTTGGGACAGACGAACACTGAAGCTTTCTTT. It specifies CASSLGQTNTEAFF.

The J gene is TRBJ1-1, the V gene TRBV13; TRBD1 might be the D (5 bases). V dropped 4 bases and J dropped 4 bases, with 19 bases sitting between them. This CDR3 region has 16 residues. Germline values: CDR1 PRHDT, CDR2 FYEKMQ (reference sequence). The CDR3 loop reads CASSYPRGVRSTEAFF. The CDR3 region has the DNA TGTGCCAGCAGCTACCCCCGAGGGGTCAGGAGCACTGAAGCTTTCTTT.

This chain connects TRBV24-1 to TRBJ1-5, with TRBD1 matching 8 bases. Trimming removed 10 bases from V and 0 bases from J; junction bases left unmatched: 4. The CDR3 loop spans 14 amino acids. CDR1 and CDR2 from the germline V gene are KGHDR and SFDVKD. CDR3 sequence (DNA): TGTGCCACTCCTGGACAGGGTAGCAATCAGCCCCAGCATTTT. This gives the protein CATPGQGSNQPQHF.

This rearrangement joins TRBV7-6 to TRBJ2-3, with 7 bases fitting TRBD1. The germline V gene has CDR1 SGHVS and CDR2 FNYEAQ. The CDR3 runs 11 residues. The V gene end was trimmed by 9 bases and the J gene end by 6 bases; junction bases not matched to a gene: 3. This CDR3 is CASTGEDTQYF. As DNA, the CDR3 is TGTGCCAGTACAGGGGAGGATACGCAGTATTTT.

The V gene is TRBV5-1, the J gene TRBJ1-4; the D gene is possibly TRBD1 (5 bases). The CDR3 runs 14 residues. Germline-derived CDR1 and CDR2 are SGHRS and YFSETQ. Trimming pared 0 bases from V and 7 bases from J, leaving 10 bases between. CDR3 sequence reads: CASSLENGGEKLFF. CDR3 in DNA: TGCGCCAGCAGCTTGGAGAACGGGGGTGAAAAACTGTTTTTT.

The CDR3 here is CASSLYSPGQGAYTIYF. CDR3 bases: TGTGCCAGCAGTTTATATTCCCCGGGACAGGGGGCATACACCATATATTTT. The rearrangement uses TRBV27 and TRBJ1-3, with 12 bases aligning to TRBD1. Germline V lookup: CDR1 MNHEY, CDR2 SMNVEV (reference sequence). J lost 8 bases, V lost 1 base, and 9 bases had no gene match. The CDR3 is 17 amino acids.

The chain couples TRBV5-1 to TRBJ2-1; 7 positions match TRBD1. V dropped 9 bases and J dropped 5; count of bases not matched to a gene: 5. This CDR3 region has 12 residues. CDR1 and CDR2 from the germline V gene are SGHRS and YFSETQ. Here the CDR3 DNA reads TGCGCCACCACCGACAGGGACAATGAGCAGTTCTTC. Its translation is CATTDRDNEQFF.

The V call is TRBV7-2, the J call TRBJ2-1, with D possibly matching TRBD1 (5 bases). From germline, CDR1 is SGHTA and CDR2 FQGNSA. Trimming pared 1 base from V and 8 bases from J, leaving 9 bases between. CDR3 length: 13 residues. This CDR3 reads CASSLVGHYEQFF. The CDR3 nucleotides are TGTGCCAGCAGCTTAGTGGGGCATTATGAGCAGTTCTTC.

This rearrangement joins TRBV13 to TRBJ2-4, with D possibly TRBD1 on 5 matching bases. The CDR3 is 14 residues long. Trimming left V 0 bases short and J 9 bases short, with 12 bases between. Germline values: CDR1 PRHDT, CDR2 FYEKMQ (reference sequence). The CDR3 sequence is CASSLGVGAGIQYF. CDR3 coding DNA: TGTGCCAGCAGCTTAGGTGTAGGGGCTGGCATTCAGTACTTC.

The rearrangement joins TRBV18 to TRBJ2-7; 7 bases are shared with TRBD2. The CDR3 sequence is 16 residues long. Germline CDR1 and CDR2: KGHSH and LQKENI. The V and J ends lost 0 bases and 7 bases, in that order; junction bases with no gene match: 12. CDR3 sequence reads: CASSPPANGPSGEQYF. The CDR3 bases are TGTGCCAGCTCACCACCAGCTAACGGGCCTAGCGGAGAGCAGTACTTC.

V and J are TRBV4-1 and TRBJ2-1, with no clear D. This CDR3 comprises 16 residues. The germline V gene has CDR1 MGHRA and CDR2 YSYEKL. The V end lost 2 bases, the J end lost 5 bases, and 16 bases lay between the germline ends. CDR3 protein: CASSQYLGNGDNEQFF. The CDR3 DNA follows: TGCGCCAGCAGCCAATATCTAGGGAATGGGGACAATGAGCAGTTCTTC.

V is TRBV6-2 or TRBV6-3 and J is TRBJ1-4, with TRBD1 identical over 7 bases. The V and J ends lost 5 bases and 0 bases, in that order; junction bases with no gene match: 3. The CDR3 is made up of 15 amino acids. Per the germline V gene, CDR1 is MNHEY and CDR2 is SVGEGT. CDR3 sequence (DNA): TGTGCCAGCAGTGCCGGGACAGCAACTAATGAAAAACTGTTTTTT. This codes for CASSAGTATNEKLFF.

This chain joins TRBV9 and TRBJ2-3, with D perhaps given as TRBD1 or TRBD2 (6 bases each). V gave up 1 base and J gave up 5 bases, with 14 bases separating them. The germline V gene encodes CDR1 SGDLS and CDR2 YYNGEE. CDR3 length equals 15 residues. The CDR3 sequence: CASSVRGAPGDTQYF. The CDR3 nucleotides are TGTGCCAGCAGCGTAAGGGGGGCGCCGGGAGATACGCAGTATTTT.

This chain links TRBV5-1 with TRBJ2-7; TRBD2 aligns across 11 bases. Germline assignment: CDR1 SGHRS and CDR2 YFSETQ. The CDR3 extends over 16 amino acids. Trimming took 0 bases from V and 2 from J; bases not matched to a gene: 4. The CDR3 sequence is CASSLVSSGGPYEQYF. CDR3 sequence (DNA): TGCGCCAGCAGCTTGGTCTCTAGCGGGGGGCCCTACGAGCAGTACTTC.

The gene calls are TRBV15 and TRBJ1-5, with D hard to call. The V gene lost 5 bases and the J gene lost 6 bases, with 11 bases spanning the gap. Per germline, CDR1 LNHNV and CDR2 YYDKDF (reference sequence). The CDR3 spans 13 residues. CDR3 sequence: CATSSSGVQPQHF. In nucleotides, the CDR3 is TGTGCCACCAGCTCTTCTGGGGTTCAGCCCCAGCATTTT.

V usage is TRBV11-2 and J usage is TRBJ2-2; perhaps D is TRBD1 or TRBD2 (5 bases each). This CDR3 is built from 16 residues. Trimming took off 2 bases at V and 5 bases at J, with 15 bases between the two ends. CDR1 and CDR2 from the germline V gene are SGHAT and FQNNGV. CDR3 nucleotide sequence: TGTGCCAGCAGCTTATACGGTAGCAGGGAGACCGGGGAGCTGTTTTTT. It codes for CASSLYGSRETGELFF.